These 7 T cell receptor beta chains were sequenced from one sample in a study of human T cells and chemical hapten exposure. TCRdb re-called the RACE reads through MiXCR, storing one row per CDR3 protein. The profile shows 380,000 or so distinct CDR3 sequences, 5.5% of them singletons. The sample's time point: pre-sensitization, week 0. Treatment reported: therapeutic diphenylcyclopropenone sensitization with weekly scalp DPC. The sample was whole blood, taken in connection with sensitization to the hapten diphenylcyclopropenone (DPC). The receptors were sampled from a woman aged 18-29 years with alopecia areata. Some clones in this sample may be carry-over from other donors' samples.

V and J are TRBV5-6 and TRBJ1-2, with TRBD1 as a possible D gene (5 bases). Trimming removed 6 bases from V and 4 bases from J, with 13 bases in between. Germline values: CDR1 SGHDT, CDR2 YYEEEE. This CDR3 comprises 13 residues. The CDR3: CASTWGEFYGYTF. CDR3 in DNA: TGTGCCAGCACCTGGGGGGAATTCTATGGCTACACCTTC.

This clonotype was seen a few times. In DNA, the CDR3 is TGTGCCAGTAGTAAGGACGGGATCTCTAGCTATGGCTACACCTTC. Its translation: CASSKDGISSYGYTF. This chain uses TRBV19 with TRBJ1-2; no reliable D call. The ends were cut back, 4 bases at V and 4 bases at J, with 16 bases in the middle. The CDR3 loop spans 15 amino acids. The germline V gene encodes CDR1 LNHDA and CDR2 SQIVND (reference sequence).

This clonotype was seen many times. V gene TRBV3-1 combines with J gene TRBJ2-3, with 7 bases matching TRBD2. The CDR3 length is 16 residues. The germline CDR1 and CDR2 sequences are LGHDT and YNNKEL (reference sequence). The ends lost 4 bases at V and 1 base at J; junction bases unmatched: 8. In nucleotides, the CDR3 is TGTGCCAGCAGCCCTTCTGGGCTAGCGGGCACAGATACGCAGTATTTT. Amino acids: CASSPSGLAGTDTQYF.

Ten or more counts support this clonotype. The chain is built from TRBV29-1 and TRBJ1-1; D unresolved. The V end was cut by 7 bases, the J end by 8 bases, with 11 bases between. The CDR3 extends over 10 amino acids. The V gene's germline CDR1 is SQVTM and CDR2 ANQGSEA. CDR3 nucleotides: TGCAGCGCATCGGACGGAGAAGCTTTCTTT. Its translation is CSASDGEAFF.

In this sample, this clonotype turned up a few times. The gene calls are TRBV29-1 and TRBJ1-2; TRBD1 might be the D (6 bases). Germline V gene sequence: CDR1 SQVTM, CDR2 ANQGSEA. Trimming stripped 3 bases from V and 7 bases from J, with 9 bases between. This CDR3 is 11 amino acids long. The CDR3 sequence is CSVDGGFGYTF. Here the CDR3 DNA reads TGCAGCGTTGATGGGGGCTTTGGCTACACCTTC.

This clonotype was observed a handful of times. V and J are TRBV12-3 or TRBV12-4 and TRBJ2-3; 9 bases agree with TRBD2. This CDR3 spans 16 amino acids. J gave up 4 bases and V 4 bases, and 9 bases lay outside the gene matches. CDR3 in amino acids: CASSSPGLALSDTQYF. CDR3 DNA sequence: TGTGCCAGCAGTTCGCCGGGACTAGCTTTGTCAGATACGCAGTATTTT.

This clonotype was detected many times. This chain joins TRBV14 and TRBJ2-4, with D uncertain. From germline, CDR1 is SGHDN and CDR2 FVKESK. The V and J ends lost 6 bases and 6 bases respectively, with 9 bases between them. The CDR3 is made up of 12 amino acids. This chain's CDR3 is CASSPVGNIQYF. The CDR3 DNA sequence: TGTGCCAGCAGTCCCGTTGGAAACATTCAGTACTTC. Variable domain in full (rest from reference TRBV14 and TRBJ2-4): EAGVTQFPSHSVIEKGQTVTLRCDPISGHDNLYWYRRVMGKEIKFLLHFVKESKQDESGMPNNRFLAERTGGTYSTLKVQPAELEDSGVYFCASSPVGNIQYFGAGTRLSVL.